A single sample is the source of the 17 T cell receptor beta chains below, sequenced in a study of cytomegalovirus exposure and HLA in healthy donors. Produced via immunoSEQ multiplex PCR; TCRdb's table is partial and in-frame only. The repertoire consists of some 150,000 clones, with approximately 88% occurring once and the leading ten covering 4.5%. Sequenced sample: PBMCs. The receptors here all came from a man aged 18-30 years in good health and CMV-seropositive.

V gene TRBV18 combines with J gene TRBJ2-3; no definite D call. The CDR3 covers 13 residues. V was trimmed by 7 bases and J by 2 bases, leaving 10 bases between them. Germline V lookup: CDR1 KGHSH, CDR2 LQKENI. CDR3 residues: CASFRTYTDTQYF. The DNA for the CDR3 is TGTGCCAGCTTCCGTACCTACACAGATACGCAGTATTTT.

The genes are TRBV4-2 and TRBJ1-1; TRBD1 matches 7 bases. V lost 3 bases to trimming and J lost 3 bases; unmatched junction nucleotides: 7. Germline values: CDR1 LGHNA, CDR2 YNFKEQ. The CDR3 length is 15 residues. The CDR3, as DNA: TGTGCCAGCAGCCATGGACAGGCCGGGGACACTGAAGCTTTCTTT. This encodes CASSHGQAGDTEAFF.

V usage is TRBV6-4 and J usage is TRBJ2-1; D is undetermined. CDR3 length equals 13 residues. Germline V gives CDR1 MRHNA, CDR2 SNTAGT. The V and J ends lost 10 bases and 6 bases respectively, with 16 bases between them. CDR3 sequence: CATSNEERNEQFF. The CDR3 coding sequence is TGTGCCACTTCAAACGAGGAACGCAATGAGCAGTTCTTC.

The chain couples TRBV5-4 to TRBJ2-1; 10 positions agree with TRBD1. Germline trimming cut 3 bases from V and 10 bases from J; bases unmatched to any gene: 7. The germline CDR1 and CDR2 sequences are SGHNT and YYREEE (reference sequence). The CDR3 has 14 amino acids. The chain's CDR3 is CASSYRDRGGEQFF. CDR3 bases: TGTGCCAGCAGCTACCGGGACAGGGGAGGAGAGCAGTTCTTC.

This sequence joins TRBV5-6 and TRBJ1-1; unclear D gene. V lost 0 bases, J lost 3 bases, and 3 bases lay in between. There are 12 residues in the CDR3. Germline CDR1 and CDR2: SGHDT and YYEEEE. For the CDR3, the DNA is TGTGCCAGCAGCTTGGCAGACACTGAAGCTTTCTTT. It translates to CASSLADTEAFF.

The chain has TRBV5-1 and TRBJ1-1; D perhaps matches TRBD1 (6 bases). The CDR3 totals 13 residues. Germline CDR1 reads SGHRS; CDR2 reads YFSETQ. The V end lost 5 bases, the J end lost 3 bases, and 11 bases lay between the germline ends. The CDR3 nucleotides are TGCGCCAGCAGATCCACAGGGTACACTGAAGCTTTCTTT. Its protein product is CASRSTGYTEAFF.

The rearrangement uses TRBV7-2 and TRBJ2-2; 11 positions agree with TRBD2. V lost 5 bases to trimming and J lost 8 bases; unmatched junction nucleotides: 7. This CDR3 is 15 amino acids long. Germline CDR1 is SGHTA and CDR2 is FQGNSA. The CDR3 bases are TGTGCCAGCAGCGCGCTAGCGGGAGGAGGTGGGGAGCTGTTTTTT. This gives the protein CASSALAGGGGELFF.

The CDR3 spells CASSYYGGSYEQYF. For the CDR3, the DNA is TGTGCCAGCAGTTACTATGGCGGTTCCTACGAGCAGTACTTC. The gene calls are TRBV6-6 and TRBJ2-7; D unresolved. The germline V and J ends were trimmed by 1 base and 1 base, with 8 bases remaining between them. This CDR3 has 14 residues. In germline, CDR1 is MNHNY, CDR2 SVGAGI (reference sequence).

The rearrangement links TRBV7-9 to TRBJ2-5; D remains unclear. The germline V and J ends were trimmed by 6 bases and 0 bases, with 26 bases remaining between them. Germline values: CDR1 SEHNR, CDR2 FQNEAQ (reference sequence). CDR3 length: 19 amino acids. The CDR3 protein is CASRVRVSSGSLYQETQYF. Written as DNA, the CDR3 is TGTGCCAGCAGGGTCCGGGTCTCCTCGGGTTCATTGTACCAAGAGACCCAGTACTTC. Variable domain in full (rest from reference TRBV7-9 and TRBJ2-5): DTGVSQNPRHKITKRGQNVTFRCDPISEHNRLYWYRQTLGQGPEFLTYFQNEAQLEKSRLLSDRFSAERPKGSFSTLEIQRTEQGDSAMYLCASRVRVSSGSLYQETQYFGPGTRLLVL.

The chain couples TRBV19 to TRBJ2-5, with 12 positions matching TRBD1. CDR1 and CDR2 from the germline V gene are LNHDA and SQIVND (reference sequence). V was pared by 4 bases and J by 6 bases, with 9 bases of the junction left unmatched. The length of the CDR3 is 16 residues. This CDR3 reads CASSSPGTGGAKTQYF. The CDR3 DNA follows: TGTGCCAGTAGTAGCCCTGGGACAGGGGGCGCGAAGACCCAGTACTTC. The complete variable domain, with remaining parts taken from reference TRBV19 and TRBJ2-5, reads DGGITQSPKYLFRKEGQNVTLSCEQNLNHDAMYWYRQDPGQGLRLIYYSQIVNDFQKGDIAEGYSVSREKKESFPLTVTSAQKNPTAFYLCASSSPGTGGAKTQYFGPGTRLLVL.

The chain recombines TRBV18 with TRBJ2-1; a possible D gene is TRBD1 (6 bases). Trimming shortened V by 2 bases and J by 7 bases, and 24 bases separated the two germline ends. There are 18 residues in the CDR3. Germline V CDR1 and CDR2: KGHSH, LQKENI. CDR3 in amino acids: CASSPFMWQQGLSNEQFF. CDR3 DNA sequence: TGTGCCAGCTCACCATTTATGTGGCAACAGGGTCTTTCAAATGAGCAGTTCTTC.

The CDR3 DNA is TGTGCCAGCAGCCCTTATAGGGAGGGCACTGAAGCTTTCTTT. Translation: CASSPYREGTEAFF. The rearrangement uses TRBV4-2 and TRBJ1-1; D is uncertain. Germline V CDR1 and CDR2: LGHNA, YNFKEQ. Trimming took 4 bases from V and 4 from J, leaving 13 bases between them. The CDR3 extends over 14 amino acids.

This clone turned up a few times. The CDR3, as DNA: TGTGCCAGCAGCGGGCCTGGGGCCAACGTCCTGACTTTC. This encodes CASSGPGANVLTF. The chain combines TRBV5-4 with TRBJ2-6; D is ambiguous. The V gene lost 4 bases and the J gene lost 2 bases, with 4 bases spanning the gap. The germline V gene encodes CDR1 SGHNT and CDR2 YYREEE (reference sequence). CDR3 length: 13 amino acids.

This chain uses TRBV7-2 with TRBJ1-2; D remains unclear. Trimming removed 0 bases at V and 5 bases at J, with 7 bases between. This CDR3 has 13 residues. Looked up from germline, CDR1 is SGHTA and CDR2 is FQGNSA. The DNA of the CDR3 is TGTGCCAGCAGCTTAGCACAGCTTTATGGCTACACCTTC. This translates into CASSLAQLYGYTF.

The CDR3 is CASSLDGQEAVYGYTF. Written as DNA, the CDR3 is TGTGCCAGCAGCTTGGACGGACAGGAGGCAGTCTATGGCTACACCTTC. The J gene is TRBJ1-2, the V gene TRBV5-6; 7 bases fit TRBD1. Germline CDR1 SGHDT, CDR2 YYEEEE. The V gene end was trimmed by 0 bases and the J gene end by 4 bases; junction bases not matched to a gene: 9. The CDR3 consists of 16 residues.

The chain couples TRBV27 to TRBJ2-7; a possible D gene is TRBD2 (7 bases). This CDR3 comprises 15 residues. CDR1 MNHEY and CDR2 SMNVEV come from the germline V gene (reference sequence). Trimming pared 8 bases from V and 6 bases from J, leaving 23 bases between. The CDR3 nucleotides are TGTGCCAGCCCCTTAAAGGGGGAGGGGGTCGGCGAGCAGTACTTC. This gives the protein CASPLKGEGVGEQYF.

V and J are TRBV27 and TRBJ1-1; TRBD1 agrees at 9 bases. V shed 4 bases, J shed 1 base, and the junction held 4 bases outside the gene matches. Germline CDR1 and CDR2: MNHEY and SMNVEV (reference sequence). The CDR3 loop spans 15 amino acids. CDR3 bases: TGTGCCAGCAGTTCGGACAGGGGATGGAACACTGAAGCTTTCTTT. Encoded protein: CASSSDRGWNTEAFF.